The 3 T cell receptor beta chains below come from one sample, sequenced in a study of blood T cell repertoires in COVID-19. Generated by immunoSEQ multiplex PCR, the TCRdb table keeps only in-frame clones and is missing some. The sample records about 150,000 clones, around four fifths being singletons. Source material: PBMCs or T cells enriched from blood (not recorded which). The receptors originated from a man in his forties or fifties who had recovered from COVID-19.

V gene TRBV27 combines with J gene TRBJ2-1; 16 nucleotides line up with TRBD2. Germline CDR1 reads MNHEY; CDR2 reads SMNVEV (reference sequence). V dropped 2 bases and J dropped 6; count of bases not matched to a gene: 7. The CDR3 is 18 amino acids. CDR3 sequence reads: CASSLVPGLAGGPNEQFF. CDR3 nucleotides: TGTGCCAGCAGTTTAGTCCCGGGACTAGCGGGGGGGCCCAATGAGCAGTTCTTC.

The sample holds a few counts of this clone. The V call is TRBV7-2, the J call TRBJ2-3; unclear D gene. Germline CDR1 SGHTA, CDR2 FQGNSA. Trimming left V 0 bases short and J 2 bases short, with 6 bases between. The CDR3 extends over 14 amino acids. The CDR3 sequence is CASSLAGITDTQYF. CDR3 DNA: TGTGCCAGCAGCTTAGCGGGCATCACAGATACGCAGTATTTT.

At least ten counts were recorded for this clone. The chain is built from TRBV4-1 and TRBJ1-2; 9 bases agree with TRBD1. Germline V gene sequence: CDR1 MGHRA, CDR2 YSYEKL. This CDR3 is built from 20 residues. V dropped 3 bases and J dropped 0; count of bases not matched to a gene: 17. The CDR3 DNA reads as TGCGCCAGCAGCCATGCAAATACCCCACAGGGGGCCTCAGCTAACTATGGCTACACCTTC. Protein sequence: CASSHANTPQGASANYGYTF.